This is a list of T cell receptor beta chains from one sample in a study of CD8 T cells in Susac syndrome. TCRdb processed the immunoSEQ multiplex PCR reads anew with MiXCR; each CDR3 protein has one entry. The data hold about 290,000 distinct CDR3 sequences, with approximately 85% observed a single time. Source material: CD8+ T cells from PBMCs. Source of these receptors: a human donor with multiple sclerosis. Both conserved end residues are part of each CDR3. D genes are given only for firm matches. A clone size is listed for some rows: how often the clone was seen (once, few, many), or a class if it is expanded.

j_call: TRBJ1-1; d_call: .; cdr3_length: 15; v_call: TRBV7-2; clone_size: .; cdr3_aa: CASSLLGASNTEAFF; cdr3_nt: TGTGCCAGCAGCTTGCTCGGAGCAAGTAACACTGAAGCTTTCTTT
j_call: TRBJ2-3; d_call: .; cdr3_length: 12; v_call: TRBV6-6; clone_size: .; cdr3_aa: CASSYPIDTQYF; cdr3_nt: TGTGCCAGCAGTTACCCTATAGATACGCAGTATTTT
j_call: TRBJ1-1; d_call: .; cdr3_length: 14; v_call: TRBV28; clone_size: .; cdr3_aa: CASSFRSGNTEAFF; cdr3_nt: TGTGCCAGCAGTTTTCGATCCGGGAACACTGAAGCTTTCTTT
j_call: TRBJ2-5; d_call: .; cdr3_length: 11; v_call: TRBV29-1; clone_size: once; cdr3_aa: CSVVGLGTQYF; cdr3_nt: TGCAGCGTTGTCGGGCTGGGGACCCAGTACTTC
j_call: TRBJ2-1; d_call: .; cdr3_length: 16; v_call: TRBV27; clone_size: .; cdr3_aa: CASSLVVGPSYNEQFF; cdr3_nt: TGTGCCAGCAGTTTAGTCGTTGGCCCCTCCTACAATGAGCAGTTCTTC
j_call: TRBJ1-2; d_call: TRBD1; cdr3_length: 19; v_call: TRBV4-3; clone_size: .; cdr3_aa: CASSQEPLAPDRQQDGYTF; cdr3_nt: TGCGCCAGCAGCCAAGAGCCCTTGGCTCCGGACAGGCAACAGGATGGCTACACCTTC
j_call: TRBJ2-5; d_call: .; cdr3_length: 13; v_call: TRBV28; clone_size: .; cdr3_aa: CASSLPAEETQYF; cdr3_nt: TGTGCCAGCAGTTTGCCAGCTGAAGAGACCCAGTACTTC
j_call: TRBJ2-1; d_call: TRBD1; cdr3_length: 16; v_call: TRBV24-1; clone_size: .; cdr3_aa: CATSDLDRGSVNEQFF; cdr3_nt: TGTGCCACCAGTGACCTTGACAGGGGGTCGGTCAATGAGCAGTTCTTC
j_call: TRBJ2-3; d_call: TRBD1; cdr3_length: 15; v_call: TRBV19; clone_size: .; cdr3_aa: CASSPRDRYTDTQYF; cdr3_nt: TGTGCCAGTAGTCCCCGGGACAGATACACAGATACGCAGTATTTT
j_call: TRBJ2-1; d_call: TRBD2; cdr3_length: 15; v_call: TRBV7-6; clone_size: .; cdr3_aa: CASSLVAGEGNEQFF; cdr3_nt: TGTGCCAGCAGCTTAGTAGCGGGAGAGGGAAATGAGCAGTTCTTC
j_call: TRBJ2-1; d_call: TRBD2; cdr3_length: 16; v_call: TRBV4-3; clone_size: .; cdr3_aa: CASSQEPASGSYEQFF; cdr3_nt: TGCGCCAGCAGCCAAGAACCCGCTAGCGGGAGCTATGAGCAGTTCTTC
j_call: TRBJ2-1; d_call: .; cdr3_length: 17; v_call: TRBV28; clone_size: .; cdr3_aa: CASRLTLDNPYYNEQFF; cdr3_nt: TGTGCCAGCAGACTAACGTTGGACAACCCATACTACAATGAGCAGTTCTTC
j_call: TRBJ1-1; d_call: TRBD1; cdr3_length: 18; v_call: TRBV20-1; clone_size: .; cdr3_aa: CSARDPGTGPLMNTEAFF; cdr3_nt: TGCAGTGCTAGAGATCCAGGGACAGGGCCCCTCATGAACACTGAAGCTTTCTTT
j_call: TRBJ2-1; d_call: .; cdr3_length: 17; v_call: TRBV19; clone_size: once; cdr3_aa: CASTHLRGEEGYNEQFF; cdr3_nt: TGTGCCAGTACCCATCTAAGGGGGGAGGAAGGGTACAATGAGCAGTTCTTC
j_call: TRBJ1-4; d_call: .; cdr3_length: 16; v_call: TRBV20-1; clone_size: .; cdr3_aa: CSVRKGHRATNEKLFF; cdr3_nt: TGCAGTGTAAGAAAGGGACACAGGGCAACTAATGAAAAACTGTTTTTT
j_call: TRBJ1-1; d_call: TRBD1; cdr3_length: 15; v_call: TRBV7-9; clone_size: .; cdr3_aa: CASSVIQGEVTEAFF; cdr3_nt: TGTGCCAGCAGCGTAATACAGGGGGAGGTCACTGAAGCTTTCTTT
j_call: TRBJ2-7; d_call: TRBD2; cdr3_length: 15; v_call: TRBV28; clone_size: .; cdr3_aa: CASTFTSGPPYEQYF; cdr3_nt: TGTGCCAGCACCTTTACTAGCGGGCCTCCCTACGAGCAGTACTTC